This T cell receptor beta chain originates from a study of blood T cell repertoires in COVID-19. As for the study in general: Researchers got acute and convalescent COVID-19 samples from the United States, Italy and Spain.

Original methodology: From reference gene primer amplification, estimates of nucleated cell counts were derived. Sequencing used immunoSEQ multiplex PCR; TCRdb keeps in-frame clones, though not all of them. V and J calls and clone size come straight from that table; D and trimming were deduced from the DNA. This table has fewer than 200,000 clones, roughly 78% appearing once. The V end was cut by 1 base, the J end by 1 base, with 9 bases between. The CDR3 length is 14 residues. Looked up from germline, CDR1 is SGDLS and CDR2 is YYNGEE. The TCR sequence derives from a man in his sixties or seventies with active or convalescent COVID-19. The chain combines TRBV9 with TRBJ2-7; D is unclear. The specimen sequenced was peripheral blood. CDR3 sequence reads: CASSVNRVSYEQYF. The CDR3 nucleotides read TGTGCCAGCAGCGTAAATCGGGTGTCCTACGAGCAGTACTTC.